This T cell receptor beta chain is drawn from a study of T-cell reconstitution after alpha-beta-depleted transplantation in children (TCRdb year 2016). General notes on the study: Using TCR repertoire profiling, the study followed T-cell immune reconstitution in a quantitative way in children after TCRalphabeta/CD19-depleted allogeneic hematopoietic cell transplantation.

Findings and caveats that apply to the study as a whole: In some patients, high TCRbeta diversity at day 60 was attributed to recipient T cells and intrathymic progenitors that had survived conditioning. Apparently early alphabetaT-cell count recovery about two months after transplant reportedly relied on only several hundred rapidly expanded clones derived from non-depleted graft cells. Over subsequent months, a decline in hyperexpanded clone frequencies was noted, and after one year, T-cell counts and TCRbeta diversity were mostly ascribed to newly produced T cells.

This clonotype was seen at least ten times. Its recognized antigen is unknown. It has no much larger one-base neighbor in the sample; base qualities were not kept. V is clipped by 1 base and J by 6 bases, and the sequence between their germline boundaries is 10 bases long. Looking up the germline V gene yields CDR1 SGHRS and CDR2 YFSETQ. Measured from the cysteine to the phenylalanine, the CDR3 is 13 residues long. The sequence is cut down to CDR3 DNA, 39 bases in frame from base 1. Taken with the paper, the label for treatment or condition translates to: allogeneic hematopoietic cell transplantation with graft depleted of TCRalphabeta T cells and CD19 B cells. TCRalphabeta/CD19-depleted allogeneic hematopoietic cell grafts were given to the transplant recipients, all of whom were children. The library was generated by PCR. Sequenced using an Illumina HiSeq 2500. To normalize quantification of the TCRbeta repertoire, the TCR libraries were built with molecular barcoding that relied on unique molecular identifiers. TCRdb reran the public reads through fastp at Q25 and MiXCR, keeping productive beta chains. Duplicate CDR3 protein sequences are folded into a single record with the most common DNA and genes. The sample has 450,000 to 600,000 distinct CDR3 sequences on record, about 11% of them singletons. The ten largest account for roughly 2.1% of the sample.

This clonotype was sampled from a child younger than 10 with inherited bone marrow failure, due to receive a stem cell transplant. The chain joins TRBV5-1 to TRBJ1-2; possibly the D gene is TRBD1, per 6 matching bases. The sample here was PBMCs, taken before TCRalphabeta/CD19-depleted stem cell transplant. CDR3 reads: CASSLPGDNGYTF. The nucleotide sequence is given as TGCGCCAGCAGCTTGCCAGGGGATAATGGCTACACCTTC.